The entry below gives a single TCR beta chain sequence along with its context. What it binds is not known. These data belong to a study of memory CD4+ T cells and cytomegalovirus serostatus. General observations from the study: A US-trained random forest predicted CMV serostatus with median AUC around 0.9. Suggested: most of the CMV-linked TCR signature lies in CD4+ memory cells. Each of approximately 73 CMV-associated TCRbeta sequences occurred in one to five individuals.

The sort gate was single viable CD3+CD4+CD8-CD45RO+ cells for memory CD4+ T cells. Per the original methods: After removing out-of-frame reads, 2.3 million or so distinct TCRbeta sequences remained. Sequenced by immunoSEQ multiplex PCR; TCRdb stores in-frame clones only, minus some. Clonal size and the V and J genes are those of that table, whereas D and trimming came from the DNA. The sample shows roughly 64,000 clones, 60% to 80% of them seen only once. This CDR3 spans 16 amino acids. Germline V gene sequence: CDR1 SGHVS, CDR2 FNYEAQ. J was trimmed by 5 bases and V by 5 bases; bases with no gene match: 11.

The sequenced sample was memory CD4+ T cells from blood. The receptor was isolated from an adult in good health and CMV-seronegative. The rearrangement uses TRBV7-6 and TRBJ2-1, with TRBD2 matching 8 bases. The CDR3 reads CASSPGGRVRDNEQFF. For the CDR3, the DNA is TGTGCCAGCAGCCCGGGGGGGCGTGTAAGAGACAATGAGCAGTTCTTC.